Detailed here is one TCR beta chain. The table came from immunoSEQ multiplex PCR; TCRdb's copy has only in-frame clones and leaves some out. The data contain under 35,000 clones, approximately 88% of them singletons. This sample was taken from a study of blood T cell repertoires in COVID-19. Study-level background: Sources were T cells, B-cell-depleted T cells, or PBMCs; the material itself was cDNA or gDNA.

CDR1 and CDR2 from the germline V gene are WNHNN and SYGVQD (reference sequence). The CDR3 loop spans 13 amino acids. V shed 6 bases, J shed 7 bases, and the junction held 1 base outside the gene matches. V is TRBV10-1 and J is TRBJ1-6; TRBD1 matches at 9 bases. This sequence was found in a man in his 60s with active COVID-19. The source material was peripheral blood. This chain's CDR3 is CASRGTGNSPLHF. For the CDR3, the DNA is TGCGCCAGCAGGGGGACAGGGAATTCACCCCTCCACTTT.